The T cell receptor beta chain described here comes from a study of human T cells and chemical hapten exposure. TCRdb re-called the RACE reads through MiXCR, storing one row per CDR3 protein. The data contain about 120,000 distinct CDR3 sequences, 11% of them seen just once; the ten biggest clones take up over 2%. This clonotype was detected a few times. Time point meaning: patch test 3, about 24 weeks after DPC sensitization. Treatment: therapeutic diphenylcyclopropenone sensitization with weekly scalp DPC. Suited to DPC and affected by alopecia, the donors ranged from 18 to 70 years old. Trimming took 1 base from V and 0 from J; bases not matched to a gene: 7. Per the germline V gene, CDR1 is LGHNA and CDR2 is YNFKEQ. The CDR3 has 17 residues.

The rearrangement joins TRBV4-2 to TRBJ2-3, with TRBD2 matching 7 bases. This clonotype originated in a woman in her forties or fifties with alopecia areata. Some clones in this sample may be carry-over from other donors' samples. Source: whole blood, taken in connection with sensitization to the hapten diphenylcyclopropenone (DPC). The DNA of the CDR3 is TGTGCCAGCAGCCAAGGCTTGCGGGGGAGAAGCACAGATACGCAGTATTTT. As protein: CASSQGLRGRSTDTQYF.